The rows below give T cell receptor beta chains drawn from one sample of a study of blood T cell repertoires in COVID-19. Sequencing used immunoSEQ multiplex PCR; TCRdb keeps in-frame clones, though not all of them. The sample lists hundreds of thousands of clones, about 90% occurring once. The material sequenced was peripheral blood. Receptors were obtained from a man older than 75 with acute or convalescent COVID-19. CDR3s include the opening cysteine and the closing phenylalanine or tryptophan. The D gene is left open where the match is weak. The size entry is marked missing in some rows and otherwise reads once, few, many or a size class.

V gene	J gene	D gene	clone size	CDR3 protein	CDR3 DNA
TRBV19	TRBJ1-5	-	once	CASSLTGNSNQPQHF	TGTGCCAGTAGTTTGACAGGTAATAGCAATCAGCCCCAGCATTTT
TRBV7-3	TRBJ2-3	-	-	CASSLTQGDTQYF	TGTGCCAGCAGCTTAACCCAGGGAGATACGCAGTATTTT
TRBV3-1/TRBV3-2	TRBJ1-1	TRBD1	many	CASAHRGDTEAFF	TGTGCCAGCGCCCACAGGGGCGACACTGAAGCTTTCTTT
TRBV4-2	TRBJ1-6	-	-	CASKSWQGKSSYNSPLHF	TGTGCCAGCAAGAGTTGGCAGGGTAAGAGCTCCTATAATTCACCCCTCCACTTT
TRBV7-2	TRBJ2-5	-	-	CASSLDRFSTRSETQYF	TGTGCCAGCAGCTTAGACAGGTTCTCAACGAGATCGGAGACCCAGTACTTC
TRBV14	TRBJ2-3	-	-	CASSPARDTQYF	TGTGCCAGCAGCCCGGCGCGGGATACGCAGTATTTT
TRBV27	TRBJ1-1	-	-	CASTGGPPGTEAFF	TGTGCCAGCACCGGGGGGCCCCCGGGCACTGAAGCTTTCTTT
TRBV7-2	TRBJ1-6	-	-	CASSLTGGQSPLHF	TGTGCCAGCAGCTTGACCGGGGGGCAATCACCCCTCCACTTT
TRBV10-3	TRBJ2-5	-	-	CAISESAGLQETQYF	TGTGCCATCAGTGAGTCGGCCGGACTTCAAGAGACCCAGTACTTC
TRBV14	TRBJ2-6	-	-	CASSPRTVRSGANVLTF	TGTGCCAGCAGCCCGAGGACAGTTCGCTCTGGGGCCAACGTCCTGACTTTC